This T cell receptor (beta chain) was recorded in a study of blood T cell repertoires in COVID-19. Looking at the study overall: Italy, Spain and the United States were the sources of the convalescent and acute COVID-19 samples. Sources were T cells, B-cell-depleted T cells, or PBMCs; the material itself was cDNA or gDNA.

Per the study methods: Reference gene primer amplification in the assay estimated nucleated cell counts. Data came from immunoSEQ multiplex PCR; TCRdb stores just in-frame clones and leaves some out. V and J calls and clone size follow that table, whereas D and trimming were derived from the DNA. The table has 40,000 or so clones, 70% to 85% seen once. With V trimmed by 0 bases and J by 4 bases, 3 bases remained unmatched. The length of the CDR3 is 16 residues. Germline values: CDR1 SGHNT, CDR2 YYREEE (reference sequence). The count of this clone is one. The chain couples TRBV5-4 to TRBJ2-5, with 13 bases matching TRBD2. Input material: peripheral blood. The receptor was derived from a human donor in a cohort sampled during active COVID-19. CDR3 nucleotide sequence: TGTGCCAGCAGCTTGGAGGGACTAGCGGGGTTAGAGACCCAGTACTTC. Translated: CASSLEGLAGLETQYF.